These 2 T cell receptor beta chains share one sample of origin, sequenced in a study of cytomegalovirus exposure and HLA in healthy donors. The PCR contained 60 Vbeta and 13 Jbeta primers. The data were produced by immunoSEQ multiplex PCR, yet TCRdb's version contains in-frame clones alone and is incomplete. The data hold roughly 220,000 clones, with 75% to 90% observed a single time. Input material: PBMCs. The origin of the receptors is a woman aged 40 to 49 in good health and CMV-seronegative.

In the case of this clone: The junction departs from germline at one end; a sequencing error may be responsible. The rearrangement uses TRBV5-1 and TRBJ2-7; 10 nucleotides align to TRBD2. From germline, CDR1 is SGHRS and CDR2 YFSETQ. CDR3 length: 14 residues. The CDR3 DNA reads TGCGCCAGCACCTTGGGGACTAGCGTCTACGAGCAGTACTTC. It specifies CASTLGTSVYEQYF.

CDR3 residues: CASSPLSGTSGIIHPGEQYF. For the CDR3, the DNA is TGTGCCAGCAGTCCGCTCTCAGGGACTAGCGGGATAATTCATCCGGGCGAGCAGTACTTC. The rearrangement links TRBV28 to TRBJ2-7; 13 bases align to TRBD2. Germline values: CDR1 MDHEN, CDR2 SYDVKM. Trimming at V came to 5 bases and at J to 6 bases, leaving 22 bases not matched to a gene. The CDR3 length is 20 residues.